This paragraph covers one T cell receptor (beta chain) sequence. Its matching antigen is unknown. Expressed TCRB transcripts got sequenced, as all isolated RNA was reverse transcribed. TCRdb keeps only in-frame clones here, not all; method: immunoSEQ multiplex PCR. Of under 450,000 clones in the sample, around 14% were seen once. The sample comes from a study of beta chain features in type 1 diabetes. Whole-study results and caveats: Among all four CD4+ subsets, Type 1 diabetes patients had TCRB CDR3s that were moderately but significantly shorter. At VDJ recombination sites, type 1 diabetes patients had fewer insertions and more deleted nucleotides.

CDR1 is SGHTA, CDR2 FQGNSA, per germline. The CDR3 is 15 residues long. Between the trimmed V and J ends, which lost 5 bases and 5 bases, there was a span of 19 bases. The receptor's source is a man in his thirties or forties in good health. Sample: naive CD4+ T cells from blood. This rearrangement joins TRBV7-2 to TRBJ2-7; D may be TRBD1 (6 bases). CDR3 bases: TGTGCCAGCAGCCTAACCCGCGGACAGCTCCACGAGCAGTACTTC. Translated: CASSLTRGQLHEQYF.